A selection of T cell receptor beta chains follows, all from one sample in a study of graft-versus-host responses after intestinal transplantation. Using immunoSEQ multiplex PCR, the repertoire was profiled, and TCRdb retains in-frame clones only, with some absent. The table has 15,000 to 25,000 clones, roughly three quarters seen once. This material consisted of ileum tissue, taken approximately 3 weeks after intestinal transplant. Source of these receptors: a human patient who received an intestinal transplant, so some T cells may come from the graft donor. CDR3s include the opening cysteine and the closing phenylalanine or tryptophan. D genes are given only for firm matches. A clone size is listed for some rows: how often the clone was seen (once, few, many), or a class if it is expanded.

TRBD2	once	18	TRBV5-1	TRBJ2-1	TGCGCCAGCAGCAACAATCCCCCGGGACTAGCGGGAGTGCATGAGCAGTTCTTC	CASSNNPPGLAGVHEQFF
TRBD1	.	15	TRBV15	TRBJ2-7	TGTGCCACCAGCAAAAGACAGGGGGCTACCTACGAGCAGTACTTC	CATSKRQGATYEQYF
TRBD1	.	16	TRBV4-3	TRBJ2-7	TGCGCCAGCAGCCAGGACTGGACAGGGAGACCCTACGAGCAGTACTTC	CASSQDWTGRPYEQYF
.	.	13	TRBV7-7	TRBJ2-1	TGTGCCAGCAGCTTAGACAGTATCAATGAGCAGTTCTTC	CASSLDSINEQFF
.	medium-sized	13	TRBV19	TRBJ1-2	TGTGCCAGTAGCCCTTCGGTCGTCTATGGCTACACCTTC	CASSPSVVYGYTF
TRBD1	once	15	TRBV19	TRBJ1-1	TGTGCCAGTAGTACCACACAGGGGATGAACACTGAAGCTTTCTTT	CASSTTQGMNTEAFF
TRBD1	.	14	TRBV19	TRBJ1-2	TGTGCCAGTAGTATACCTACAGGGGGCGAGGGCTACACCTTC	CASSIPTGGEGYTF
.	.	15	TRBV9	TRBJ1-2	TGTGCCAGCAGCGTGGGGGACATCGGGCCTCGGGGCTACACCTTC	CASSVGDIGPRGYTF
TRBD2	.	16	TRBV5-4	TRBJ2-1	TGTGCCAGCAGCTTTAGGTGGGGGAGGGCCTACAATGAGCAGTTCTTC	CASSFRWGRAYNEQFF
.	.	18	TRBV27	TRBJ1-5	TGTGCCAGCAGTTTATTACCTCCTCAGGGTGGGTGGGATCAGCCCCAGCATTTT	CASSLLPPQGGWDQPQHF
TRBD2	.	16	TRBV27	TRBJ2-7	TGTGCCAGCTCTCGACTAGCGGGAACGGGATCCTACGAGCAGTACTTC	CASSRLAGTGSYEQYF
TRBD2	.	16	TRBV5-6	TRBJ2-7	TGTGCCAGCAGCCCGTGGGCCCTAGCGGACTCCTACGAGCAGTACTTC	CASSPWALADSYEQYF
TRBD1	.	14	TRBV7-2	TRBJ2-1	TGTGCCAGCAGCCGGGACAGGGTCTACAATGAGCAGTTCTTC	CASSRDRVYNEQFF
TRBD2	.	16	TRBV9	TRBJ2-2	TGTGCCAGCAGCGTGCCAGCGGGGGCGAACACCGGGGAGCTGTTTTTT	CASSVPAGANTGELFF
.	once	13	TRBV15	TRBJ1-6	TGTGCCACCAGCAGCAGTGATAATTCACCCCTCCACTTT	CATSSSDNSPLHF
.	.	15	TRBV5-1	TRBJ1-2	TGCGCCAGCAGCATCATGGTGGGGGGAACGTATGGCTACACCTTC	CASSIMVGGTYGYTF
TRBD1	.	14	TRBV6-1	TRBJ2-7	TGTGCCAGCCACGTACAGGGGGCTACCTACGAGCAGTACTTC	CASHVQGATYEQYF
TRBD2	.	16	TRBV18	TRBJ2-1	TGTGCCAGCTCACCCTTAGCGGGGGACTCCTACAATGAGCAGTTCTTC	CASSPLAGDSYNEQFF
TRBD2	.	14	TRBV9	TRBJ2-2	TGTGCCAGCAGTAGCGGGGGGGCCACCGGGGAGCTGTTTTTT	CASSSGGATGELFF
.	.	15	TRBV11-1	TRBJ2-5	TGTGCCAGCAGCTTACATCTAGCAGGAAGAGAGACCCAGTACTTC	CASSLHLAGRETQYF
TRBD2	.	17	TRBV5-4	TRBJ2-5	TGTGCCAGCAGCTACAGACTAGCGGGGGGATCAGTGGAGACCCAGTACTTC	CASSYRLAGGSVETQYF
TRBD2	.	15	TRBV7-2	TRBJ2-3	TGTGCCAGCAGCTTGTCTCGGGGGGGCCTAGATACGCAGTATTTT	CASSLSRGGLDTQYF
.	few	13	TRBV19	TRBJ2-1	TGTGCCAGTACTTCGACACTCTACAATGAGCAGTTCTTC	CASTSTLYNEQFF
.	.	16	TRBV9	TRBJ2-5	TGTGCCAGCAGCGTAGCCGCACAGATGTACCAAGAGACCCAGTACTTC	CASSVAAQMYQETQYF
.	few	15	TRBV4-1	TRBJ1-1	TGCGCCAGCAGCCAGGCTTACTTCAGGGACTCTGAAGCTTTCTTT	CASSQAYFRDSEAFF
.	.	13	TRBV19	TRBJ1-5	TGTGCCAGTAGTATGGGACATCCAGGGCCCCAGCATTTT	CASSMGHPGPQHF
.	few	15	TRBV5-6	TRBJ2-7	TGTGCCAGCAGCTTGTTGGGGGGGCCTTCCTACGAGCAGTACTTC	CASSLLGGPSYEQYF
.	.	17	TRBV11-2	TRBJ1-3	TGTGCCAGCAGTCTGGATTACAGGGCCCTGGGCGGAAACACCATATATTTT	CASSLDYRALGGNTIYF
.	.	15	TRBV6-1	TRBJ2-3	TGTGCCAGCAGTGATTTTGGCGGGGGCACAGATACGCAGTATTTT	CASSDFGGGTDTQYF
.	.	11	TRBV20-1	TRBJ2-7	TGCAGTGCTTATGCCCCAGGCGAGCAGTACTTC	CSAYAPGEQYF
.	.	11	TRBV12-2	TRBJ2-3	TGTGCAAGTCGTTTTGATCCGGGATCCCATTTT	CASRFDPGSHF
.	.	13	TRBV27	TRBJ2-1	TGTGCCAGCAGTTGGGGGGTGTGGAATGAGCAGTTCTTC	CASSWGVWNEQFF
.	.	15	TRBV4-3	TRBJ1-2	TGCGCCAGCAGCCAAGCAACAACGGGTTTTCTTGGCTACACCTTC	CASSQATTGFLGYTF
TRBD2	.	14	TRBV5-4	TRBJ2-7	TGTGCCAGCAGCTATGGACTAGCGGCCTACGAGCAGTACTTC	CASSYGLAAYEQYF
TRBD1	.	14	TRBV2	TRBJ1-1	TGTGCCAGCAGTGTTAACAGGGGCGGCACTGAAGCTTTCTTT	CASSVNRGGTEAFF
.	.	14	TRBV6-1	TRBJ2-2	TGTGCCAGCAGAATCCCTGGCTGGACCGGGGAGCTGTTTTTT	CASRIPGWTGELFF
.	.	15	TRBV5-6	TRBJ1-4	TGTGCCAGCAGCTTGGAAGGGGCAACTAATGAAAAACTGTTTTTT	CASSLEGATNEKLFF
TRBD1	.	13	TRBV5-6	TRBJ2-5	TGTGCCAGCACCCTGGGACAGGAAGAGACCCAGTACTTC	CASTLGQEETQYF
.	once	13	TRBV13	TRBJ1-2	TGTGCCAGCAGCTTTGGGGCACAACTTGGCTACACCTTC	CASSFGAQLGYTF
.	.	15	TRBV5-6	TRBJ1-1	TGTGCCAGCAGCTTGTGGGCAGGAATGAACACTGAAGCTTTCTTT	CASSLWAGMNTEAFF
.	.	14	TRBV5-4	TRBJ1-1	TGTGCCAGCAGCTTGCACAGGGTATGGACTGAAGCTTTCTTT	CASSLHRVWTEAFF
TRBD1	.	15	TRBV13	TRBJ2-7	TGTGCCAGCAGCTTAATTGACTGGACAGGCTACGAGCAGTACTTC	CASSLIDWTGYEQYF
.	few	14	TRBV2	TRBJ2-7	TGTGCCAGCAGTGAACAAAACAGGGAGTACGAGCAGTACTTC	CASSEQNREYEQYF
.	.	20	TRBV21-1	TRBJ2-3	TGTGCCAGCAGCAAATCCAGGACAGGCTCAGCGACAGTGCCGACAGATACGCAGTATTTT	CASSKSRTGSATVPTDTQYF
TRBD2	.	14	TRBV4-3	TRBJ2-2	TGCGCCAGCAGCTTCAGCGGGGGCACCGGGGAGCTGTTTTTT	CASSFSGGTGELFF
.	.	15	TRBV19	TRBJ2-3	TGTGCCAGTAGGTCTAGCTTCACTAGCACAGATACGCAGTATTTT	CASRSSFTSTDTQYF
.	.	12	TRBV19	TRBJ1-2	TGTGCCAGTAGTATCGGACAGTCAGGCTACACCTTC	CASSIGQSGYTF
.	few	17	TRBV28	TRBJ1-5	TGTGCCAGCATGAGGGCCATAAGCCTCTATAGCAATCAGCCCCAGCATTTT	CASMRAISLYSNQPQHF
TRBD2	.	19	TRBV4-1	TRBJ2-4	TGCGCCAGCAGCCTGACACAACTAGCGGGGGGGCTAGCCAAAAACATTCAGTACTTC	CASSLTQLAGGLAKNIQYF
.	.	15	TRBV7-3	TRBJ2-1	TGTGCCAGCAGCTTTGGTGGGAGCTCCTACAATGAGCAGTTCTTC	CASSFGGSSYNEQFF
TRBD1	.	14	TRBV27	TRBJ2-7	TGTGCCAGCAGCGTAACAGGGGGCTCGGGCGAGCAGTACTTC	CASSVTGGSGEQYF
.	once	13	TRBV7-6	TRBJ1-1	TGTGCCAGCAGCTCAACAGAGAACACTGAAGCTTTCTTT	CASSSTENTEAFF
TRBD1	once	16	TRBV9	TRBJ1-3	TGTGCCAGCAGCGCCGGACAGGGAGGCCCCGGAAACACCATATATTTT	CASSAGQGGPGNTIYF
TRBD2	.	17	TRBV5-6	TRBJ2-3	TGTGCCAGCAGCTTCGTTTATTCTAGCGGGGGTGCAGATACGCAGTATTTT	CASSFVYSSGGADTQYF
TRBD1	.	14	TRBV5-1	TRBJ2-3	TGCGCCAGCAGCGGGACAGGGCGCACAGATACGCAGTATTTT	CASSGTGRTDTQYF